This T cell receptor (beta chain) was profiled in a study of T cells after yellow fever vaccination (dated by TCRdb to the late 2010s). Broadly, across the study: The SMART-Seq v4 Ultra Low Input RNA kit was used to prepare libraries from fractions with low cell numbers. The cohort comprised two healthy male donors, one aged 18 to 29 and one aged 30 to 39 years. Bulk PBMC replicates and cell subsets were isolated from blood drawn at multiple timepoints before and after both primary and secondary immunization. Bulk TCR alpha and beta repertoires were sequenced longitudinally to track T-cell clones before and after primary and booster YFV17D yellow fever vaccination. The full study reports these points: Because only two donors were included in the study, the extent to which the findings can be generalized is limited. A small share of clonotypes was detected in both CD4 and CD8 compartments, with the overlap likely arising from convergent recombination. Compared with the primary T-cell response, the secondary T-cell response was weaker but faster, peaking on day 5 rather than day 15. Most clones expanded after primary vaccination were re-detected after the booster (almost 97% of CD4 and approximately 89% of CD8), suggesting broad memory maintenance. Computational filtering was needed because FACS-sorted repertoires could contain abundant contaminating clonotypes from the bulk population.

The treatment or condition tag for this specimen amounts to: live attenuated yellow fever vaccine strain. At each blood-draw timepoint, two biological replicates of bulk PBMCs were obtained. A standard Ficoll-Paque protocol was used to isolate PBMCs from peripheral blood. TriZol was used to extract RNA from bulk PBMCs, CD4 and CD8 fractions, and dextramer-positive and dextramer-negative fractions. This clonotype occurred a few times. Its antigen is still unknown. Qualities for individual bases were not recorded, and no much larger clone is one base off. CDR1 and CDR2, looked up from the germline V gene, are LGHNA and YNFKEQ. Trimming removed 0 bases from V and 1 base from J, leaving 9 bases between the germline ends. The CDR3, from cysteine to phenylalanine, totals 15 residues. Left in the record is the CDR3 DNA by itself, 45 bases read in frame from the first base. TCR cDNA was made using 5'RACE template switching, a step that added a universal primer site and unique molecular identifiers. Priming of cDNA synthesis was performed from both the TCR alpha and TCR beta constant segments. Libraries were amplified in two PCR steps, with sample barcodes and sequencing adapters added in the second step. Libraries were sequenced on Illumina HiSeq 2500 (2x100 bp) or NovaSeq (2x150 bp). Per the original workflow: MIGEC was used to demultiplex reads and collapse the reads into UMI consensus sequences, and MiXCR was used for V(D)J alignment. Using edgeR on replicate PBMC samples, clonotypes were called vaccine-responding if FDR was below 0.01 and the log2 fold change was above 5 up to day 15. CD4 or CD8 identity was assigned to each bulk clonotype according to whether the clonotype was present at higher abundance in the sequenced CD4 repertoire or the sequenced CD8 repertoire. TCRdb cleaned the public reads at Q25 with fastp, built clones with MiXCR and kept in-frame beta chains. Rows matching on CDR3 protein sequence are summarized as one entry with the most common DNA and genes. TCRdb, not the authors, supplied the V and J calls. The sample table records approximately 550,000 distinct CDR3 sequences; roughly 14% of these occur just once. The ten biggest clones cover roughly 13% of the sample.

Sample: PBMCs, taken on the day of the yellow fever booster vaccination. The chain links TRBV4-2 with TRBJ1-1; no D segment can be confidently identified. This receptor was identified in a man aged 30 to 39 who received the YFV17D yellow fever vaccine. The CDR3 loop reads CASSQEGSKNTEAFF. The base sequence is TGTGCCAGCAGCCAAGAGGGTTCCAAGAACACTGAAGCTTTCTTT.